This is a list of T cell receptor beta chains from one sample in a study of T-cell memory formation after mild COVID-19. TCRdb recomputed calls from the 5' RACE reads with MiXCR, one row per CDR3 protein. The sample records around 300,000 distinct CDR3 sequences, over 10% being singletons. The sequenced sample consisted of PBMCs or a T cell subset sorted from them (not recorded which). These receptors were taken from a man younger than 35 who had mild COVID-19 (a few samples of this study predate the infection). Cell type and time point are not known. The CDR3 runs from the conserved cysteine through the conserved F or W. D genes are given only for firm matches. The size of a clone is reported for some rows only, either as once, few or many, or as a class for expanded clones.

TRBJ2-2 few TRBD2 TRBV10-3 CAISGRVAGPPEDTGELFF TGTGCCATCAGTGGCAGGGTAGCGGGGCCCCCAGAGGACACCGGGGAGCTGTTTTTT
TRBJ2-3 - - TRBV7-8 CASSARLDTQYF TGTGCCAGCAGCGCCCGGCTAGATACGCAGTATTTT
TRBJ2-6 - - TRBV12-3/TRBV12-4 CASRLFPSGANVLTF TGTGCCAGCAGACTATTCCCCTCTGGGGCCAACGTCCTGACTTTC
TRBJ1-6 - - TRBV18 CASSPGLDSPLHF TGTGCCAGCTCACCCGGGCTAGATTCACCCCTCCACTTT
TRBJ2-3 few - TRBV27 CASSSYTDRRYF TGTGCCAGCAGTTCTTACACGGATAGAAGGTATTTT
TRBJ1-5 few TRBD1 TRBV15 CATSGQGRQTNQPQHF TGTGCCACCAGCGGACAGGGTCGCCAAACAAATCAGCCCCAGCATTTT
TRBJ1-4 - - TRBV12-3/TRBV12-4 CASSSGDFNEKLFF TGTGCCAGCAGTTCAGGTGACTTTAATGAAAAACTGTTTTTT
TRBJ2-3 few TRBD1 TRBV20-1 CSARVSTGGTSTDTQYF TGCAGTGCTAGGGTCTCTACAGGGGGAACTAGCACAGATACGCAGTATTTT
TRBJ2-2 - - TRBV9 CASGFLRQSNTGELFF TGTGCCAGCGGTTTTCTGCGGCAATCGAACACCGGGGAGCTGTTTTTT
TRBJ1-2 - - TRBV29-1 CSVETTNYGYTF TGCAGCGTTGAAACAACTAACTATGGCTACACCTTC
TRBJ1-1 few - TRBV7-9 CASRTAVADTEAFF TGTGCCAGCCGGACGGCCGTCGCGGACACTGAAGCTTTCTTT
TRBJ1-2 few TRBD1 TRBV27 CASRLQGASYGYTF TGTGCCAGCAGACTACAGGGGGCCTCTTATGGCTACACCTTC
TRBJ1-2 - - TRBV5-1 CASSDLANYGYTF TGCGCCAGCAGTGACTTAGCTAACTATGGCTACACCTTC
TRBJ2-1 few TRBD1 TRBV2 CASRTWDRVYNEQFF TGTGCCAGCAGGACTTGGGACAGAGTCTACAATGAGCAGTTCTTC
TRBJ2-2 - TRBD1 TRBV6-2/TRBV6-3 CASHKGQGAGELFF TGTGCCAGCCACAAGGGACAGGGGGCCGGGGAGCTGTTTTTT
TRBJ2-2 many TRBD2 TRBV11-2 CASSSQLAGGTGELFF TGTGCCAGCAGCTCACAACTAGCGGGGGGAACCGGGGAGCTGTTTTTT
TRBJ2-1 few - TRBV29-1 CSAEWTRPDEQFF TGCAGCGCTGAATGGACGCGACCTGATGAGCAGTTCTTC
TRBJ1-1 - - TRBV7-8 CASSLTRGGTEAFF TGTGCCAGCAGCTTAACAAGGGGGGGCACTGAAGCTTTCTTT
TRBJ1-5 - - TRBV5-1 CASSLAGRGEPQHF TGCGCCAGCAGCTTGGCCGGCAGGGGTGAGCCCCAGCATTTT
TRBJ2-2 few TRBD2 TRBV7-6 CASSLAGRDTGELFF TGTGCCAGCAGCTTAGCAGGGAGGGATACCGGGGAGCTGTTTTTT
TRBJ2-3 many - TRBV4-1 CASSLQGRSTDTQYF TGCGCCAGCAGCCTACAAGGCCGAAGCACAGATACGCAGTATTTT
TRBJ2-7 - TRBD2 TRBV29-1 CSVQRGSEQYF TGCAGCGTCCAGCGGGGGAGCGAGCAGTACTTC
TRBJ1-1 few - TRBV4-1 CASSQEPSLPTEAFF TGCGCCAGCAGCCAAGAGCCTTCCTTGCCCACTGAAGCTTTCTTT
TRBJ1-2 few - TRBV29-1 CSVLTEIDGYTF TGCAGCGTTTTGACAGAGATTGATGGCTACACCTTC
TRBJ2-2 few - TRBV11-2 CASSLRVLANTGELFF TGTGCCAGCAGCTTACGGGTACTCGCGAACACCGGGGAGCTGTTTTTT
TRBJ2-1 - TRBD2 TRBV24-1 CATQAGGHEQFF TGTGCCACCCAAGCGGGGGGTCATGAGCAGTTCTTC
TRBJ2-3 few - TRBV29-1 CSVVVYTDTQYF TGCAGCGTTGTGGTCTACACAGATACGCAGTATTTT
TRBJ2-3 - - TRBV6-1 CASSEDHRGTDTQYF TGTGCCAGCAGTGAAGACCACCGCGGGACAGATACGCAGTATTTT
TRBJ2-3 - TRBD1 TRBV7-7 CASSQRGQSTQYF TGTGCCAGCAGCCAAAGGGGGCAATCTACGCAGTATTTT
TRBJ2-3 - - TRBV7-6 CASSLGSGRVTDTQYF TGTGCCAGCAGCTTAGGTTCGGGACGAGTCACAGATACGCAGTATTTT
TRBJ2-7 few TRBD2 TRBV5-1 CASSPNGRSDGEQYF TGCGCCAGCAGCCCCAACGGGAGGTCGGATGGAGAGCAGTACTTC
TRBJ1-1 - - TRBV20-1 CSARRVEVGTMMNTEAFF TGCAGTGCTAGACGTGTTGAGGTTGGGACAATGATGAACACTGAAGCTTTCTTT
TRBJ1-6 many - TRBV7-2 CASTLDGNSPLHF TGTGCCAGCACCCTAGACGGAAATTCACCCCTCCACTTT
TRBJ1-1 few TRBD1 TRBV6-6 CAIQRHRGEAFF TGTGCCATTCAAAGACACAGGGGTGAAGCTTTCTTT
TRBJ2-1 many - TRBV4-1 CASSHRGEKQFF TGCGCCAGCAGCCACCGGGGAGAAAAGCAGTTCTTC
TRBJ1-1 many - TRBV7-9 CASSLGTAWNTEAFF TGTGCCAGCAGCTTAGGGACGGCTTGGAACACTGAAGCTTTCTTT
TRBJ2-2 many TRBD1 TRBV6-5 CASRKTGGTGELFF TGTGCCAGCAGAAAAACAGGGGGAACCGGGGAGCTGTTTTTT
TRBJ2-5 - TRBD2 TRBV3-1 CASSLSGGAGETQYF TGTGCCAGCAGCCTTAGCGGGGGGGCCGGGGAGACCCAGTACTTC
TRBJ2-7 many - TRBV6-5 CASSYGEAYEQYF TGTGCCAGCAGTTACGGGGAGGCCTACGAGCAGTACTTC
TRBJ2-1 - TRBD2 TRBV27 CATSRGGVSYNEQFF TGTGCCACGTCTCGCGGGGGGGTCTCCTACAATGAGCAGTTCTTC
TRBJ2-3 - - TRBV11-2 CASSSTRGAINTQYF TGTGCCAGCAGCTCCACGCGGGGAGCAATAAATACGCAGTATTTT
TRBJ1-5 few - TRBV5-1 CASSPGPTGNQPQHF TGCGCCAGCAGCCCCGGGCCGACTGGGAATCAGCCCCAGCATTTT
TRBJ2-1 many - TRBV7-2 CASSLGSEQFF TGTGCCAGCAGCTTAGGAAGTGAGCAGTTCTTC
TRBJ2-5 few - TRBV7-2 CASVNVGYSGTQYF TGTGCCAGCGTTAACGTTGGCTACTCCGGGACCCAGTACTTC
TRBJ2-3 - TRBD2 TRBV7-2 CASSPRLRGGGADTQYF TGTGCCAGCAGCCCGCGACTCCGGGGGGGCGGAGCAGATACGCAGTATTTT
TRBJ2-3 many - TRBV6-2/TRBV6-3 CASSYGLASDTQYF TGTGCCAGCAGTTACGGCCTAGCATCCGATACGCAGTATTTT
TRBJ2-2 - - TRBV2 CASSERGPNTGELFF TGTGCCAGCAGTGAGAGGGGCCCGAACACCGGGGAGCTGTTTTTT
TRBJ2-3 few TRBD1 TRBV28 CASSHRGKGTYTQYF TGTGCCAGCAGTCACAGGGGTAAAGGGACATATACGCAGTATTTT
TRBJ2-2 many - TRBV5-1 CASSRGQNTGELFF TGCGCCAGCAGCCGCGGACAAAACACCGGGGAGCTGTTTTTT
TRBJ2-3 - - TRBV12-3/TRBV12-4 CASSVQLTTDTQYF TGTGCCAGCAGTGTCCAGTTGACTACAGATACGCAGTATTTT
TRBJ2-5 few - TRBV5-5 CASTLVVEETQYF TGTGCCAGCACCCTCGTAGTTGAAGAGACCCAGTACTTC
TRBJ2-2 - - TRBV5-1 CASSLSHGELFF TGCGCCAGCAGCTTGTCTCACGGGGAGCTGTTTTTT
TRBJ1-1 - - TRBV21-1 CASRSLCGVTEAFF TGTGCCAGCAGATCCCTCTGTGGCGTTACTGAAGCTTTCTTT